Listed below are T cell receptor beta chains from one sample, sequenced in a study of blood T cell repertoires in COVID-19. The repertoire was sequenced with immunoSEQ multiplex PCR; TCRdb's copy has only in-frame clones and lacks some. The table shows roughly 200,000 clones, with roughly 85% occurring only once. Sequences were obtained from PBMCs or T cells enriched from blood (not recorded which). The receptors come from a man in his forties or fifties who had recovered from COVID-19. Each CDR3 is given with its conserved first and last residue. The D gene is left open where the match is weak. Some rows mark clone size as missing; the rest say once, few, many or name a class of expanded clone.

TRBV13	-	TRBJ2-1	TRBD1	CASSPDPGTGAYNEQFF	TGTGCCAGCAGTCCTGATCCCGGGACAGGGGCATACAATGAGCAGTTCTTC
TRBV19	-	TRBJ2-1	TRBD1	CASSPGQGSYNEQFF	TGTGCCAGTAGTCCAGGACAGGGCTCCTACAATGAGCAGTTCTTC
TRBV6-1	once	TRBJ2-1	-	CASSETGPHDLNEQFF	TGTGCCAGCAGTGAAACAGGGCCACACGATTTAAATGAGCAGTTCTTC
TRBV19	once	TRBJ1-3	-	CASRGTTGNTIYF	TGTGCCAGTAGGGGGACAACTGGAAACACCATATATTTT
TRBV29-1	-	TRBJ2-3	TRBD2	CSVEDPFVSGRATDTQYF	TGCAGCGTTGAAGATCCCTTTGTGAGCGGGAGGGCCACAGATACGCAGTATTTT
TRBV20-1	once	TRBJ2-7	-	CSASLRYEQYF	TGCAGTGCTAGCCTCCGGTACGAGCAGTACTTC
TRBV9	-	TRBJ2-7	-	CASSVRYEQYF	TGTGCCAGCAGCGTCCGCTACGAGCAGTACTTC
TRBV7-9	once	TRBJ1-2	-	CASSLEQTYGYTF	TGTGCCAGCAGCTTAGAACAGACCTATGGCTACACCTTC
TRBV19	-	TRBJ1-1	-	CASSIDGKRNTEAFF	TGTGCCAGTAGTATAGATGGTAAGAGGAACACTGAAGCTTTCTTT
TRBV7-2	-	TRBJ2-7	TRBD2	CASSFRVAGGTSYEQYF	TGTGCCAGCAGCTTTCGCGTAGCGGGAGGGACCTCCTACGAGCAGTACTTC